The 5 T cell receptor beta chains given below trace back to one sample, sequenced in a study of T cell responses to AZD1222 COVID-19 vaccine. Only in-frame clones appear in the TCRdb table, and some are missing; sequencing was by immunoSEQ multiplex PCR. The sample lists roughly 80,000 clones, over 85% occurring once. The specimen was peripheral blood, collected on day 0 of AZD1222 vaccination. The receptors derive from an adult in good health.

This sequence joins TRBV6-6 and TRBJ1-5, with 8 bases that match TRBD1. The V and J ends lost 5 bases and 6 bases, in that order; junction bases with no gene match: 3. The CDR3 extends over 13 amino acids. The germline V gene encodes CDR1 MNHNY and CDR2 SVGAGI (reference sequence). Here the CDR3 DNA reads TGTGCCAGCAGTGGACAGGGATTTCAGCCCCAGCATTTT. Its translation is CASSGQGFQPQHF.

J is TRBJ2-1 and V is TRBV9; D remains ambiguous. This CDR3 is 15 amino acids long. With 2 bases removed from V and 3 bases from J, the gap between germline ends came to 12 bases. Germline V gene data show CDR1 as SGDLS and CDR2 as YYNGEE. CDR3 loop: CASSVQPGYYNEQFF. CDR3 coding DNA: TGTGCCAGCAGCGTCCAACCGGGCTACTACAATGAGCAGTTCTTC.

DNA of the CDR3: TGTGCCAGCAGTGAATCCTGGAGACGAACTAATGAAAAACTGTTTTTT. It codes for CASSESWRRTNEKLFF. The V and J genes are TRBV25-1 and TRBJ1-4; no clear D gene. V lost 1 base and J 1 base, leaving 10 bases between the germline ends. The germline gives CDR1 MGHDK, CDR2 SYGVNS. This CDR3 has 16 residues.

This chain joins TRBV28 and TRBJ2-3; TRBD2 aligns across 9 bases. Trimming at V came to 6 bases and at J to 0 bases, leaving 10 bases not matched to a gene. CDR1 is MDHEN, CDR2 SYDVKM, per germline. This CDR3 has 17 amino acids. The CDR3 loop is CASRPPPGTSSTDTQYF. CDR3 in DNA: TGTGCCAGCAGGCCTCCCCCCGGGACTAGCAGCACAGATACGCAGTATTTT.

The chain employs TRBV10-3 and TRBJ1-3; perhaps TRBD1 as D (5 bases). Trimming removed 5 bases at V and 0 bases at J, with 14 bases between. Germline CDR1 ENHRY, CDR2 SYGVKD. The CDR3 spans 16 residues. The chain's CDR3 is CAISLGDVSSGNTIYF. CDR3 bases: TGTGCCATCAGTTTAGGGGACGTGAGCTCTGGAAACACCATATATTTT.